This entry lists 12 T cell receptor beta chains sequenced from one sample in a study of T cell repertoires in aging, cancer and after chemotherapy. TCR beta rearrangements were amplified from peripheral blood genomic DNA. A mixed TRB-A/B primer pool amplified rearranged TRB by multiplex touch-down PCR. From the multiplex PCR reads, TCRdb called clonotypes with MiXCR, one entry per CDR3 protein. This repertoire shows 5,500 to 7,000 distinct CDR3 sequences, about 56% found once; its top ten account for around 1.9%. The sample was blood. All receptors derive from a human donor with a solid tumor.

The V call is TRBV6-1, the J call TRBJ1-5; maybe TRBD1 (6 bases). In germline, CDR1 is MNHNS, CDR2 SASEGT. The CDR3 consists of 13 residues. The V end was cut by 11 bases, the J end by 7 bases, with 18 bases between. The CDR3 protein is CAGGLQGDQPQHF. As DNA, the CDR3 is TGTGCCGGTGGGTTACAGGGTGACCAGCCCCAGCATTTT.

The CDR3 spells CASTPVQMLFSDGYTF. The CDR3 DNA reads TGTGCCAGCACCCCCGTACAGATGTTATTTTCGGATGGCTACACCTTC. V and J are TRBV7-9 and TRBJ1-2; D gene unclear. CDR3 length: 16 residues. Between the trimmed V and J ends, which lost 7 bases and 6 bases, there was a span of 24 bases. Germline V gene lookup returns CDR1 SEHNR and CDR2 FQNEAQ (reference sequence).

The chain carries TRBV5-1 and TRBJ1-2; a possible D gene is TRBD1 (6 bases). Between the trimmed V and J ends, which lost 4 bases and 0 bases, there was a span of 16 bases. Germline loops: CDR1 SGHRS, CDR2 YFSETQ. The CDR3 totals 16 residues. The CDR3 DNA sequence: TGCGCCAGCAGCCGAAGGGGGGGACTTACTAACTATGGCTACACCTTC. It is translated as CASSRRGGLTNYGYTF.

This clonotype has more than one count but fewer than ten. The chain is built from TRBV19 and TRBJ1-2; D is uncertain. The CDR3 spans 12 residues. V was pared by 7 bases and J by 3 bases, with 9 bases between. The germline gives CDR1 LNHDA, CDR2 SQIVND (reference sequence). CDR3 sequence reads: CASTRADYGYTF. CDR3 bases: TGTGCCAGTACAAGAGCGGACTATGGCTACACCTTC.

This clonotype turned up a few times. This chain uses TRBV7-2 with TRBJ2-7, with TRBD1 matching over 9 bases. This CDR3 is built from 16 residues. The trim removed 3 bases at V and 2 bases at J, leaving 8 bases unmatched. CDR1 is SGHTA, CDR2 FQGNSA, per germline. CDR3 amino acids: CASSLNYRGQPYEQYF. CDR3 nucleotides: TGTGCCAGCAGCTTGAATTACAGGGGGCAGCCCTACGAGCAGTACTTC.

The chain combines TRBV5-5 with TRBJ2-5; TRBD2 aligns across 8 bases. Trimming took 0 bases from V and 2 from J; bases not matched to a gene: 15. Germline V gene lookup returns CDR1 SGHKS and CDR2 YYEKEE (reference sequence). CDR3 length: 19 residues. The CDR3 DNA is TGTGCCAGCAGCTTGGGGCAGCTAGCGGGCCCACGGGGACAAGAGACCCAGTACTTC. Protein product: CASSLGQLAGPRGQETQYF.

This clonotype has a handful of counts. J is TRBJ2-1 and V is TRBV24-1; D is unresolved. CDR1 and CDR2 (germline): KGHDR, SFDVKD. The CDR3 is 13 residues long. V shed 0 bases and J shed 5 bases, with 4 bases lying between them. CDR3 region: CATSDLQDNEQFF. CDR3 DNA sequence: TGTGCCACCAGTGATTTGCAGGACAATGAGCAGTTCTTC.

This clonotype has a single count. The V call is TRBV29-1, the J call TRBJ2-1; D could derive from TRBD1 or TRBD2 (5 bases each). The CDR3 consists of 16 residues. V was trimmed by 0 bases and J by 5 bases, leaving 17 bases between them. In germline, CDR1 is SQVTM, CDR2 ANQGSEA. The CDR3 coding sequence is TGCAGCGTTGAAGACGCCCGGGACGCCAGAGACAATGAGCAGTTCTTC. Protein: CSVEDARDARDNEQFF.

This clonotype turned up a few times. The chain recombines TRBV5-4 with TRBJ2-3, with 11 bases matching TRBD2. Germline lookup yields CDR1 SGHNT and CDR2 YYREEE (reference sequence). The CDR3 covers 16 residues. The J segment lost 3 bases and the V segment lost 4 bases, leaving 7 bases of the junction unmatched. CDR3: CASSTSGRSVTDTQYF. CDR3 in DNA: TGTGCCAGCAGCACTAGCGGGAGATCCGTGACAGATACGCAGTATTTT.

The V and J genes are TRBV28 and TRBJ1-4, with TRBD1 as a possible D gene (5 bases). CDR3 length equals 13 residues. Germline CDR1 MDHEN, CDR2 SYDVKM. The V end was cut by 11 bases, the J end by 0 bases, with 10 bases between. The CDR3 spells CASGLATNEKLFF. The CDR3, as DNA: TGTGCCTCGGGGCTAGCAACTAATGAAAAACTGTTTTTT.

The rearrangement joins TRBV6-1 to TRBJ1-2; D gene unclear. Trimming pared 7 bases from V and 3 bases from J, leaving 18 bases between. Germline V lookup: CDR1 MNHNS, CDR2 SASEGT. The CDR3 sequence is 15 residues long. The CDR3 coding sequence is TGTGCCAGCACCGCCGCCGGTCCGGTCTACTATGGCTACACCTTC. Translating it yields CASTAAGPVYYGYTF.

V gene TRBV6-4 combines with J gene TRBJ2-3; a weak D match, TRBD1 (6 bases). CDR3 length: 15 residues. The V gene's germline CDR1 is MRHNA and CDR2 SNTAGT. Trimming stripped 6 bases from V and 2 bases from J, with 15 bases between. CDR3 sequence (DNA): TGTGCCAGCAGCCCCGAAGGGGGAAACACAGATACGCAGTATTTT. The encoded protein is CASSPEGGNTDTQYF.